The clone carrying this TCR beta chain has only a few counts. The data stem from a study of T cell responses to AZD1222 COVID-19 vaccine. Clones were sequenced by immunoSEQ multiplex PCR, and TCRdb holds only the in-frame ones, with some missing. The sample records 97,000 or so clones, 88% being singletons. CDR1 is SEHNR and CDR2 is FQNEAQ in the germline V gene (reference sequence). The CDR3 spans 16 residues. Trimming pared 0 bases from V and 5 bases from J, leaving 14 bases between. This receptor was identified in an adult in good health. The chain combines TRBV7-9 with TRBJ2-1, with D uncertain. The sequencing here drew on peripheral blood, taken on day 0 of AZD1222 vaccination. Here the CDR3 DNA reads TGTGCCAGCAGCTTAGCAGGTCGTAGCCCTAACAATGAGCAGTTCTTC. It yields the protein CASSLAGRSPNNEQFF.